A selection of T cell receptor beta chains follows, all from one sample in a study of T cell responses to AZD1222 COVID-19 vaccine. This table comes from immunoSEQ multiplex PCR, and its TCRdb copy is limited to in-frame clones, with some not included. Among 150,000 to 200,000 clones listed, 85% to 90% were seen once. Source: peripheral blood, taken on day 0 of MenACWY control vaccination. Receptors originate from an adult in good health. Each CDR3 is given with its conserved first and last residue. Fields, in order: V gene, J gene, D gene, clone size, CDR3 protein, CDR3 DNA. D genes are given only for firm matches. Rows give clone size only sometimes, using once, few, many, or a class for an expanded clone.

TRBV2	TRBJ1-5	.	.	CASTEPGGGNQPQHF	TGTGCCAGCACCGAACCGGGGGGGGGCAATCAGCCCCAGCATTTT
TRBV9	TRBJ1-5	TRBD1	.	CASSGDREGQPQHF	TGTGCCAGCAGCGGGGACAGGGAAGGACAGCCCCAGCATTTT
TRBV7-3	TRBJ2-1	.	.	CASSNPGIYNEQFF	TGTGCCAGCAGCAACCCAGGTATCTACAATGAGCAGTTCTTC
TRBV7-9	TRBJ2-3	TRBD2	.	CASSLGGLAGVADTQYF	TGTGCCAGCTCCCTTGGGGGACTAGCGGGAGTGGCAGATACGCAGTATTTT
TRBV6-5	TRBJ2-7	.	.	CASSYSLSSYEQYF	TGTGCCAGCAGTTACTCCCTGAGCTCCTACGAGCAGTACTTC
TRBV6-2/TRBV6-3	TRBJ1-2	.	.	CASSYSFVSVPYGYTF	TGTGCCAGCAGTTACTCGTTTGTGTCAGTTCCTTATGGCTACACCTTC
TRBV5-1	TRBJ1-3	.	.	CASSPRAGNTIYF	TGCGCCAGCAGCCCTCGGGCCGGAAACACCATATATTTT
TRBV19	TRBJ1-1	.	.	CASSMEFEYTEAFF	TGTGCCAGTAGTATGGAGTTTGAGTACACTGAAGCTTTCTTT
TRBV15	TRBJ2-7	.	.	CATSTDISYEQYF	TGTGCCACCAGCACCGACATATCCTACGAGCAGTACTTC
TRBV13	TRBJ2-7	.	.	CASSPGQSLLEQYF	TGTGCCAGCAGCCCCGGACAATCTCTACTCGAGCAGTACTTC
TRBV6-5	TRBJ2-3	TRBD1	.	CASSPPGGRTDTQYF	TGTGCCAGCAGTCCCCCAGGGGGCCGCACAGATACGCAGTATTTT
TRBV23-1	TRBJ2-6	TRBD1	.	CASYRAKGQWGLGGANVLTF	TGCGCCAGCTATAGAGCCAAGGGACAGTGGGGTCTCGGTGGGGCCAACGTCCTGACTTTC
TRBV19	TRBJ2-3	TRBD2	.	CASTRLAGVRTDTQYF	TGTGCCAGTACCAGACTAGCGGGAGTTCGCACAGATACGCAGTATTTT
TRBV30	TRBJ2-7	.	.	CAWSSAGYYEQYF	TGTGCCTGGAGTTCGGCGGGGTACTACGAGCAGTACTTC
TRBV19	TRBJ1-5	.	.	CASSIGHANQPQHF	TGTGCCAGTAGTATCGGACACGCCAATCAGCCCCAGCATTTT
TRBV7-2	TRBJ2-7	TRBD2	.	CASSLRPGLATYEQYF	TGTGCCAGCAGCTTAAGACCGGGACTAGCGACTTACGAGCAGTACTTC
TRBV28	TRBJ2-5	.	.	CASSLIGSPETQYF	TGTGCCAGCAGTTTAATCGGGAGCCCAGAGACCCAGTACTTC
TRBV29-1	TRBJ1-1	.	few	CSFRPTPGTEAFF	TGCAGCTTTCGACCGACCCCAGGCACTGAAGCTTTCTTT
TRBV2	TRBJ2-2	.	.	CASSEGLATGELFF	TGTGCCAGCAGTGAAGGACTTGCGACCGGGGAGCTGTTTTTT
TRBV6-5	TRBJ1-2	TRBD1	.	CASSSTGEATYGYTF	TGTGCCAGCAGTTCGACAGGGGAGGCTACCTATGGCTACACCTTC
TRBV18	TRBJ2-3	TRBD2	.	CASSPQTLAGGTDTQYF	TGTGCCAGCTCACCACAAACCCTAGCGGGAGGCACAGATACGCAGTATTTT
TRBV9	TRBJ1-1	.	.	CASSAPGQGNFNTEAFF	TGTGCCAGCAGCGCGCCGGGACAAGGGAACTTTAACACTGAAGCTTTCTTT
TRBV6-5	TRBJ2-7	.	.	CASRRGGSAYEQYF	TGTGCCAGCAGAAGGGGGGGGAGCGCATACGAGCAGTACTTC
TRBV29-1	TRBJ2-2	TRBD2	.	CSVVNGRDGNTGELFF	TGCAGCGTTGTTAACGGGAGGGACGGGAACACCGGGGAGCTGTTTTTT
TRBV28	TRBJ1-2	.	once	CASSLNGAGYTF	TGTGCCAGCAGCCTCAACGGGGCTGGCTACACCTTC
TRBV7-8	TRBJ2-7	TRBD1	once	CASSLAGTEYEQYF	TGTGCCAGCAGCTTAGCTGGGACAGAATACGAGCAGTACTTC
TRBV30	TRBJ1-4	.	.	CASQWGPLNEKLFF	TGTGCCTCCCAATGGGGGCCGTTAAATGAAAAACTGTTTTTT
TRBV28	TRBJ1-2	.	once	CASSLSPGNYGYTF	TGTGCCAGCAGTTTATCCCCAGGGAACTATGGCTACACCTTC
TRBV7-9	TRBJ2-4	.	.	CASSKAGSAKNIQYF	TGTGCCAGCAGCAAAGCTGGGTCAGCCAAAAACATTCAGTACTTC
TRBV5-1	TRBJ2-5	TRBD1	.	CASSLTGTGGETQYF	TGCGCCAGCAGCTTGACTGGGACAGGGGGAGAGACCCAGTACTTC
TRBV9	TRBJ2-2	.	once	CASSEHTGELFF	TGTGCCAGCAGCGAACACACCGGGGAGCTGTTTTTT
TRBV6-2/TRBV6-3	TRBJ2-7	.	.	CASSSTGVSGIYEQYF	TGTGCCAGCAGTTCCACAGGGGTTAGCGGGATCTACGAGCAGTACTTC
TRBV9	TRBJ2-5	.	.	CASSVQGSGEETQYF	TGTGCCAGCAGCGTTCAGGGTTCGGGCGAAGAGACCCAGTACTTC
TRBV28	TRBJ2-3	TRBD2	.	CASSLPRGVGLDTQYF	TGTGCCAGCAGCCTCCCACGGGGGGTTGGACTAGATACGCAGTATTTT
TRBV5-1	TRBJ1-5	.	once	CASSPSVNQPQHF	TGCGCCAGCAGCCCGAGTGTCAATCAGCCCCAGCATTTT
TRBV11-1	TRBJ1-6	.	.	CASSLTPTGTSPLHF	TGTGCCAGCAGCTTAACGCCGACAGGTACTTCACCCCTCCACTTT
TRBV6-5	TRBJ1-2	.	.	CASREVRGYTF	TGTGCCAGCAGGGAGGTGAGGGGCTACACCTTC
TRBV30	TRBJ1-2	.	.	CAWAGSNYGYTF	TGTGCCTGGGCCGGTTCTAACTATGGCTACACCTTC
TRBV4-3	TRBJ2-2	TRBD1	.	CASSQQGASGELFF	TGCGCCAGCAGCCAACAGGGGGCTAGCGGGGAGCTGTTTTTT
TRBV10-2	TRBJ2-7	TRBD1	.	CASSVLRGQPGYEQYF	TGCGCCAGCAGTGTACTACGGGGACAGCCAGGCTACGAGCAGTACTTC
TRBV18	TRBJ1-6	.	.	CASSLDSDNSPLHF	TGTGCCAGCTCCTTGGACAGTGATAATTCACCCCTCCACTTT
TRBV28	TRBJ2-7	.	.	CASSPPGTLGEQYF	TGTGCCAGCAGCCCTCCGGGGACCTTGGGGGAGCAGTACTTC
TRBV9	TRBJ1-3	.	.	CASSVEGGRIGNTIYF	TGTGCCAGCAGCGTAGAGGGGGGGCGGATCGGAAACACCATATATTTT
TRBV19	TRBJ1-1	TRBD1	few	CASSISGRGLTEAFF	TGTGCCAGTAGTATCTCGGGCAGGGGGCTCACTGAAGCTTTCTTT
TRBV3-1/TRBV3-2	TRBJ2-1	TRBD2	.	CASSQVAGIYNEQFF	TGTGCCAGCAGCCAAGTAGCGGGGATATACAATGAGCAGTTCTTC
TRBV7-9	TRBJ1-4	TRBD1	.	CASSRLQGAATNEKLFF	TGTGCCAGCAGCCGCCTGCAGGGGGCCGCAACTAATGAAAAACTGTTTTTT